Presented here are 15 T cell receptor beta chains from one specimen sequenced in a study of Ad26.COV2.S vaccination and SARS-CoV-2 variants. Treatment of the sample: about 20 received Ad26.COV2.S at low or high dose, single or two shots; roughly five received placebo; per-sample allocation not given. Repertoires come from day 63 after the first vaccine or placebo injection. Profiled with immunoSEQ multiplex PCR; TCRdb holds only in-frame clones, not every one. The sample consists of about 350,000 clones, around 83% of them appearing once. Material: peripheral blood, obtained in a trial of Ad26.COV2.S vaccine versus placebo. The receptors here all came from a person aged 18 to 65 who received the Ad26.COV2.S COVID-19 vaccine or a placebo.

V gene TRBV30 combines with J gene TRBJ2-3; no definite D call. V shed 1 base and J shed 6 bases, with 11 bases lying between them. The length of the CDR3 is 13 residues. Germline V gives CDR1 GTSNPN, CDR2 SVGIG (reference sequence). Written as DNA, the CDR3 is TGTGCCTGGAGTGGCGGACCAGCGGATACGCAGTATTTT. Protein product: CAWSGGPADTQYF.

The CDR3 nucleotides are TGTGCCAGCAGTTCAGGGACTAGCAATCAGCCCCAGCATTTT. Encoded protein: CASSSGTSNQPQHF. The chain combines TRBV28 with TRBJ1-5; TRBD1 might be the D (5 bases). This CDR3 contains 14 residues. V was cut by 4 bases and J by 0 bases, with 7 bases left in between. Germline CDR1 reads MDHEN; CDR2 reads SYDVKM.

The CDR3 region has the DNA TGCGCCAGCAGCCAGGATTCCGGGACAGGAACTTCGTATGGCTACACCTTC. Translated, it gives CASSQDSGTGTSYGYTF. This chain connects TRBV4-1 to TRBJ1-2, with 8 bases matching TRBD1. Germline values: CDR1 MGHRA, CDR2 YSYEKL. The CDR3 is 17 residues long. V trimming: 3 bases; J trimming: 5 bases; junction bases outside the gene matches: 14.

The rearrangement joins TRBV15 to TRBJ2-3; 8 bases agree with TRBD2. The CDR3 is made up of 16 amino acids. V lost 2 bases, J lost 1 base, and 5 bases stayed unmatched. CDR1 is LNHNV, CDR2 YYDKDF, per germline (reference sequence). The CDR3 bases are TGTGCCACCAGCAGATCGCCGGGACTAGGCACAGATACGCAGTATTTT. It codes for CATSRSPGLGTDTQYF.

Of note for this clone: Relative to the germline gene, one junction end is altered; a read error may explain this. The gene calls are TRBV28 and TRBJ2-7; TRBD1 matches at 7 bases. Germline CDR1 reads MDHEN; CDR2 reads SYDVKM. This CDR3 region has 11 residues. The CDR3 region is CASKWTGGGEF. In nucleotides, the CDR3 is TGTGCCAGCAAATGGACAGGCGGTGGGGAATTC. The complete variable domain, with remaining parts taken from reference TRBV28 and TRBJ2-7, reads DVKVTQSSRYLVKRTGEKVFLECVQDMDHENMFWYRQDPGLGLRLIYFSYDVKMKEKGDIPEGYSVSREKKERFSLILESASTNQTSMYLCASKWTGGGEFGPGTRLTVT.

The rearrangement uses TRBV19 and TRBJ1-3, with TRBD1 as a possible D gene (6 bases). Germline V gives CDR1 LNHDA, CDR2 SQIVND (reference sequence). Trimming left V 5 bases short and J 6 bases short, with 17 bases between. CDR3 length: 15 amino acids. For the CDR3, the DNA is TGTGCCAGTAGTCCCCGACGGGGGGCGGAAAACACCATATATTTT. This gives the protein CASSPRRGAENTIYF.

The chain recombines TRBV7-2 with TRBJ1-3, with D maybe TRBD1 (5 bases). CDR1 and CDR2 from the germline V gene are SGHTA and FQGNSA. V was shortened by 6 bases and J by 4 bases, with 13 bases between the two germline ends. The CDR3 spans 14 residues. This chain's CDR3 is CASSIGTVGNTIYF. CDR3 DNA sequence: TGTGCCAGCAGTATCGGGACGGTCGGAAACACCATATATTTT.

The genes are TRBV5-6 and TRBJ1-2; D not resolved. Trimming stripped 0 bases from V and 5 bases from J, with 14 bases between. Germline V gene data show CDR1 as SGHDT and CDR2 as YYEEEE. This CDR3 is built from 15 residues. The CDR3 spells CASSLGGGPGYGYTF. The CDR3 DNA reads TGTGCCAGCAGCTTGGGTGGCGGCCCGGGTTATGGCTACACCTTC.

The DNA of the CDR3 is TGTGCCAGCAGTTTGCGCGGACAGAACACTGAAGCTTTCTTT. It codes for CASSLRGQNTEAFF. V usage is TRBV27 and J usage is TRBJ1-1; D is perhaps TRBD1 (5 bases). Germline values: CDR1 MNHEY, CDR2 SMNVEV (reference sequence). Trimming took 3 bases from V and 1 from J, leaving 9 bases between them. There are 14 residues in the CDR3.

The chain uses TRBV18 and TRBJ2-5; the D gene could be TRBD1 or TRBD2 (6 bases each). The CDR3 covers 15 residues. Trimming took 1 base from V and 3 from J, leaving 12 bases between them. CDR1 is KGHSH, CDR2 LQKENI, per germline. The CDR3 reads CASSPQSGAEETQYF. DNA for the CDR3: TGTGCCAGCTCACCACAATCGGGGGCTGAAGAGACCCAGTACTTC.

The V and J genes are TRBV7-2 and TRBJ2-2; D not resolved. CDR1 is SGHTA, CDR2 FQGNSA, per germline. Deletions cut 2 bases from V and 0 bases from J, with 16 bases between. The CDR3 runs to 18 residues. CDR3: CASSLRAREHANTGELFF. CDR3 bases: TGTGCCAGCAGCTTACGGGCTAGGGAACATGCGAACACCGGGGAGCTGTTTTTT.

This chain joins TRBV9 and TRBJ2-1, with 8 bases identical to TRBD2. The ends lost 3 bases at V and 0 bases at J; junction bases unmatched: 14. CDR1 is SGDLS, CDR2 YYNGEE, per germline. CDR3 length: 19 amino acids. The chain's CDR3 is CASSGRTKAGESSYNEQFF. CDR3 sequence (DNA): TGTGCCAGCAGCGGTCGGACGAAAGCGGGGGAGAGCTCCTACAATGAGCAGTTCTTC.

V and J are TRBV4-3 and TRBJ2-2; 8 positions match TRBD2. This CDR3 comprises 18 residues. Looked up from germline, CDR1 is LGHNA and CDR2 is YSLEER. Trimming took 2 bases from V and 1 from J; bases not matched to a gene: 9. The CDR3 bases are TGCGCCAGCAGCCAATACTTAAGCGGGAGCCTGAACACCGGGGAGCTGTTTTTT. Its protein product is CASSQYLSGSLNTGELFF.

This chain connects TRBV3-1 (or the pseudogene TRBV3-2) to TRBJ2-4; maybe TRBD2 (7 bases). The CDR3 is made up of 17 amino acids. V was clipped by 4 bases and J by 3 bases, with 19 bases between them. Germline loops: CDR1 LGHDT, CDR2 YNNKEL (reference sequence). CDR3 amino acids: CASSREDGGQGKNIQYF. The DNA of the CDR3 is TGTGCCAGCAGCCGGGAGGACGGGGGGCAGGGCAAAAACATTCAGTACTTC.

The chain employs TRBV11-3 and TRBJ2-1, with 14 positions matching TRBD2. The CDR3 length is 18 residues. The germline V gene encodes CDR1 SGHNT and CDR2 YENEEA. Unmatched junction bases numbered 13, after V lost 3 bases and J lost 9 bases. CDR3: CASSFSLGLAGVGSEQFF. CDR3 nucleotides: TGTGCCAGCAGCTTTTCCTTGGGACTAGCGGGAGTGGGCAGTGAGCAGTTCTTC.